The clone carrying this TCR beta chain was seen at least ten times. The antigen is not known. The source of the sample is a study of shared clonotypes between healthy human individuals. CDR3 length equals 10 residues. The germline V and J ends were trimmed by 5 bases and 5 bases, with 4 bases remaining between them. Germline CDR1 is MDHEN and CDR2 is SYDVKM. Whole-study results and caveats: Donor clonotype sharing was expected to depend on sequencing depth. It was the non-shared clonotypes that had lower generation probabilities than clonotypes shared by all four donors.

The authors' processing: Filtering differed, since immunoSEQ gave only junction sequences and no quality scores. Produced via immunoSEQ multiplex PCR; TCRdb's table is partial and in-frame only. The V and J calls and clone size were taken over from that table, and D and trimming were inferred from the DNA. There are a few hundred thousand clones in the sample; approximately 65% occur only once, and around 10% lies in the top ten. The chain joins TRBV28 to TRBJ2-7, with unresolved D. The sequencing input was memory CD4+ T cells sorted from blood. The subset here: CD45RA-negative fraction. This TCR was recovered from a man aged 25-45 years in good health. In DNA form, the CDR3 reads TGTGCCAGCAGTCACAACGAGCAGTACTTC. It translates to CASSHNEQYF.